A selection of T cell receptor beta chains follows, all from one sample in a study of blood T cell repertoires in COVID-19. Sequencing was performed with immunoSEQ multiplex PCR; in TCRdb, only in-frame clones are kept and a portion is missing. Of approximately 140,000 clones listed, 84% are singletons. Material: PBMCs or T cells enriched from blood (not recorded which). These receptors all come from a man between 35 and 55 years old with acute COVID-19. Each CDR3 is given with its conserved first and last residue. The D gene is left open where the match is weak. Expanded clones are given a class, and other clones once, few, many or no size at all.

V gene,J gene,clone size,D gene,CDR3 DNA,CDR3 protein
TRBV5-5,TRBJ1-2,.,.,TGTGCCAGCAGCTTGTGGGCAGCACGGTATGGCTACACCTTC,CASSLWAARYGYTF
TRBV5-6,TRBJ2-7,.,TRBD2,TGTGCCAGCAGCTTTCTTGTCCCGGGAGGGATCGACTACGAGCAGTACTTC,CASSFLVPGGIDYEQYF
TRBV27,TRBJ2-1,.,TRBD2,TGTGCCAGCAGTTTCAATAGCGGGAGGAGCAATGAGCAGTTCTTC,CASSFNSGRSNEQFF
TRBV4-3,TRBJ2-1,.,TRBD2,TGCGCCAGCAGCCAAGAGGGGGGAGGGGTTCTCAATGAGCAGTTCTTC,CASSQEGGGVLNEQFF
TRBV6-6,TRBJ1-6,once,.,TGTGCCAGCAGGGGGAGTTATAATTCACCCCTCCACTTT,CASRGSYNSPLHF
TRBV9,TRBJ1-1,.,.,TGTGCCAGCAGCGTAGACCCGGGGGGGGTGAGGACTGAAGCTTTCTTT,CASSVDPGGVRTEAFF
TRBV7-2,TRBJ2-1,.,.,TGTGCCAGCAGCTTAGGACTCCCCAATGAGCAGTTCTTC,CASSLGLPNEQFF
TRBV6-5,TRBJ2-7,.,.,TGTGCCAGCACTTATGGTTGGCAGGGGAAGGTGTACGAGCAGTACTTC,CASTYGWQGKVYEQYF
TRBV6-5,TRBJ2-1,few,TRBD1,TGTGCCAGCAGTAAGAACCAGGGGGAGATCTATGAGCAGTTCTTC,CASSKNQGEIYEQFF
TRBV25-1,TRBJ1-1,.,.,TGTGCCAGCAGTGGGACTCCCATGAACACTGAAGCTTTCTTT,CASSGTPMNTEAFF
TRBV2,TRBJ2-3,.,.,TGTGCCAGCAGGGGGACTGTGGATACGCAGTATTTT,CASRGTVDTQYF
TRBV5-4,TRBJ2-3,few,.,TGTGCCAGCAGCGGGGAGTACACAGATACGCAGTATTTT,CASSGEYTDTQYF
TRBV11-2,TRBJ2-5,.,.,TGTGCCAGCAGCTTAAATAGGGAGGGGGGGGAGACCCAGTACTTC,CASSLNREGGETQYF
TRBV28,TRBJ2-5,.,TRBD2,TGTGCCAGCAGCGCTAGCGGGCCCCCAGAGACCCAGTACTTC,CASSASGPPETQYF
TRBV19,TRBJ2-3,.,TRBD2,TGTGCCAGTAGTATTGTGAGGGAGGGAACTGATACGCAGTATTTT,CASSIVREGTDTQYF
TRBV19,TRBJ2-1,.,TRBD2,TGTGCCAGTAGTGAAAGCGGGAGGGCGGACTATGAGCAGTTCTTC,CASSESGRADYEQFF